Presented here are 8 T cell receptor beta chains from one specimen sequenced in a study of blood T cell repertoires in COVID-19. Data came from immunoSEQ multiplex PCR; TCRdb stores just in-frame clones and leaves some out. Of just under 350,000 clones listed, under 95% are singletons. The sequencing sample was made of peripheral blood. These TCRs come from a young woman who had recovered from COVID-19.

J is TRBJ1-2 and V is TRBV9; the D is unclear. The CDR3 extends over 14 amino acids. Trimming cost V 4 bases and J 8 bases, with 18 bases left between them. CDR1 and CDR2 from the germline V gene are SGDLS and YYNGEE. The CDR3 nucleotides are TGTGCCAGCAGCCCCTCGGGAGGAAGGGTAGGCTACACCTTC. Residues: CASSPSGGRVGYTF.

The rearrangement uses TRBV6-2 or TRBV6-3 and TRBJ2-1; TRBD2 agrees at 16 bases. CDR3 length equals 16 residues. Trimming at V came to 4 bases and at J to 4 bases, leaving 1 base not matched to a gene. The germline CDR1 and CDR2 sequences are MNHEY and SVGEGT. In DNA form, the CDR3 reads TGTGCCAGCAGTTCGGGACTAGCGGGAGGGTACAATGAGCAGTTCTTC. Translated: CASSSGLAGGYNEQFF.

The rearrangement links TRBV14 to TRBJ1-3; the D is unclear. Germline CDR1 reads SGHDN; CDR2 reads FVKESK. This CDR3 is 15 amino acids long. Trimming shortened V by 1 base and J by 2 bases, and 9 bases separated the two germline ends. This CDR3 is CASSQVAGAGNTIYF. CDR3 DNA sequence: TGTGCCAGCAGCCAAGTCGCCGGGGCTGGAAACACCATATATTTT.

Points on this clone: Germline and junction disagree at one end, which may indicate a read error. The identical CDR3 is also encoded by other nucleotide sequences in the sample. This chain connects TRBV19 to TRBJ2-2; a possible D gene is TRBD2 (5 bases). The germline V gene has CDR1 LNHDA and CDR2 SQIVND (reference sequence). The CDR3 spans 15 residues. DNA for the CDR3: TGTGCCAGTGAATCACGACTACCGAACACCGGGGAGCTATTTTTT. It is translated as CASESRLPNTGELFF.

J is TRBJ2-3 and V is TRBV13; D perhaps matches TRBD2 (7 bases). CDR3 size: 16 residues. Germline assignment: CDR1 PRHDT and CDR2 FYEKMQ (reference sequence). Deletions cut 0 bases from V and 6 bases from J, with 16 bases between. CDR3 bases: TGTGCCAGCAGCTTAGGGGGCCGGGGGGCCATCGATACGCAGTATTTT. Encoded protein: CASSLGGRGAIDTQYF.

The rearrangement uses TRBV6-2 or TRBV6-3 and TRBJ2-2; 13 bases match TRBD2. The trim removed 5 bases at V and 5 bases at J, leaving 8 bases unmatched. Germline CDR1 is MNHEY and CDR2 is SVGEGT. This CDR3 has 17 residues. The CDR3 bases are TGTGCCAGCAGTCCCCGGACTAGCGGGAGAGGTACCGGGGAGCTGTTTTTT. Its protein product is CASSPRTSGRGTGELFF.

The rearrangement links TRBV5-1 to TRBJ2-7; a possible D gene is TRBD1 (6 bases). Looked up from germline, CDR1 is SGHRS and CDR2 is YFSETQ. V dropped 0 bases and J dropped 3 bases, with 10 bases sitting between them. The CDR3 length is 14 residues. The CDR3 DNA reads as TGCGCCAGCAGCTTGGAAGGGGGAAGCTACGAGCAGTACGTC. Its protein product is CASSLEGGSYEQYV.

The chain has TRBV6-2 or TRBV6-3 and TRBJ2-1, with TRBD2 matching 7 bases. Trimming took 0 bases from V and 1 from J; bases not matched to a gene: 9. This CDR3 comprises 18 residues. CDR1 and CDR2 (germline): MNHEY, SVGEGT. The CDR3 reads CASSYSIGAGVSYNEQFF. CDR3 bases: TGTGCCAGCAGTTACTCGATAGGGGCGGGAGTTTCCTACAATGAGCAGTTCTTC.